The 23 T cell receptor beta chains given below trace back to one sample, sequenced in a study of cytomegalovirus exposure and HLA in healthy donors. The primer mix had 60 Vbeta and 13 Jbeta primers. Profiling relied on immunoSEQ multiplex PCR, and the TCRdb table lists in-frame clones only, not all of them. The table shows over 150,000 clones, with about four fifths occurring only once. The sample consisted of PBMCs. These receptors were taken from a woman aged 45-60 years in good health and CMV-seropositive.

The chain's CDR3 is CASSISRSYEQYF. DNA for the CDR3: TGTGCCAGTAGTATAAGCAGGTCCTACGAGCAGTACTTC. J is TRBJ2-7 and V is TRBV19; D is undetermined. CDR3 length: 13 residues. With 2 bases removed from V and 1 base from J, the gap between germline ends came to 6 bases. Germline V gives CDR1 LNHDA, CDR2 SQIVND (reference sequence).

The chain links TRBV29-1 to TRBJ1-1, with D possibly matching TRBD1 (5 bases). CDR3 length: 12 residues. CDR1 is SQVTM, CDR2 ANQGSEA, per germline. Trimming stripped 6 bases from V and 6 bases from J, with 14 bases between. The CDR3 DNA reads TGCAGCGTCCAACGGGGGTTGGCTGAAGCTTTCTTT. Amino acids: CSVQRGLAEAFF.

The V and J genes are TRBV18 and TRBJ2-2, with 11 bases matching TRBD2. CDR1 and CDR2 (germline): KGHSH, LQKENI. The CDR3 has 17 amino acids. V trimming: 1 base; J trimming: 2 bases; junction bases outside the gene matches: 3. The CDR3 bases are TGTGCCAGCTCACCACGACTAGCGGGGAGAAACACCGGGGAGCTGTTTTTT. It codes for CASSPRLAGRNTGELFF.

The chain has TRBV5-1 and TRBJ1-3; a possible D gene is TRBD1 (6 bases). Germline V gives CDR1 SGHRS, CDR2 YFSETQ. Trimming took 3 bases from V and 0 from J, leaving 13 bases between them. The CDR3 is 16 residues long. In DNA form, the CDR3 reads TGCGCCAGCAGCTCGCAGGGGACCAGCTCTGGAAACACCATATATTTT. Its translation: CASSSQGTSSGNTIYF.

The J gene is TRBJ2-1, the V gene TRBV5-1, with 11 bases matching TRBD1. This CDR3 comprises 15 residues. Germline-derived CDR1 and CDR2 are SGHRS and YFSETQ. J was trimmed by 8 bases and V by 3 bases; bases with no gene match: 7. This CDR3 is CASSSAGTGGHEQFF. CDR3 sequence (DNA): TGCGCCAGCAGCTCAGCCGGGACAGGGGGGCATGAGCAGTTCTTC.

The chain recombines TRBV6-1 with TRBJ1-1; 10 nucleotides align to TRBD1. With 4 bases clipped from V and 6 bases from J, the junction kept 8 bases outside the gene matches. Germline lookup yields CDR1 MNHNS and CDR2 SASEGT. The CDR3 spans 15 residues. The CDR3 coding sequence is TGTGCCAGCAGTGCCCGAGGACAGGGGGGACCTGAAGCTTTCTTT. This encodes CASSARGQGGPEAFF.

The CDR3 nucleotides are TGTGCCAGTAGTAAGGGACAAAAGTACAATCAGCCCCAGCATTTT. This codes for CASSKGQKYNQPQHF. The chain links TRBV19 to TRBJ1-5; possibly TRBD1 for D (6 bases). The germline V gene has CDR1 LNHDA and CDR2 SQIVND (reference sequence). The CDR3 is 15 residues long. Trimming left V 4 bases short and J 3 bases short, with 13 bases between.

The V call is TRBV20-1, the J call TRBJ2-1; D remains ambiguous. This CDR3 is 11 amino acids long. The germline V gene encodes CDR1 DFQATT and CDR2 SNEGSKA (reference sequence). V was trimmed by 5 bases and J by 10 bases, leaving 12 bases between them. The CDR3 reads CSAPLVREQFF. The CDR3 DNA reads as TGCAGTGCTCCTTTAGTGCGGGAGCAGTTCTTC.

This chain joins TRBV7-2 and TRBJ1-1, with D perhaps TRBD1 (5 bases). Trimming left V 5 bases short and J 0 bases short, with 13 bases between. Per the germline V gene, CDR1 is SGHTA and CDR2 is FQGNSA. The CDR3 runs to 15 residues. The CDR3 sequence is CASSPRTSMNTEAFF. The CDR3 DNA follows: TGTGCCAGCAGCCCGCGGACAAGTATGAACACTGAAGCTTTCTTT. The whole variable domain, remainder taken from reference TRBV7-2 and TRBJ1-1, is GAGVSQSPSNKVTEKGKDVELRCDPISGHTALYWYRQSLGQGLEFLIYFQGNSAPDKSGLPSDRFSAERTGGSVSTLTIQRTQQEDSAVYLCASSPRTSMNTEAFFGQGTRLTVV.

This clone was recorded a few times. The genes are TRBV9 and TRBJ2-5; 8 nucleotides agree with TRBD2. With the DNA end fitting TRBJ2-7 better, the J assignment may be wrong. This CDR3 has 17 residues. Germline V gene lookup returns CDR1 SGDLS and CDR2 YYNGEE. In DNA, the CDR3 is TGTGCCAGCAGCCCCGGTGCGAGAGCGGGGGATCCCTACGAGCAGTACTTC. Residues: CASSPGARAGDPYEQYF.

In the case of this clone: A junction boundary mismatches the germline segment, possibly from a read error. V gene TRBV7-2 combines with J gene TRBJ2-7, with a weak D call TRBD1 (5 bases). The CDR3 has 13 amino acids. Looked up from germline, CDR1 is SGHTA and CDR2 is FQGNSA. DNA of the CDR3: TGTGCCAACAGCTTAGTCAGGGCGAACGAGCAGTACTTC. It codes for CANSLVRANEQYF.

The genes are TRBV11-3 and TRBJ1-1; D not resolved. V was cut by 5 bases and J by 4 bases, with 14 bases left in between. CDR1 and CDR2 from the germline V gene are SGHNT and YENEEA. CDR3 length: 14 amino acids. The CDR3 protein is CASSPRGGGTEAFF. Here the CDR3 DNA reads TGTGCCAGCAGCCCCCGTGGAGGCGGCACTGAAGCTTTCTTT.

This clone appeared a few times. The chain couples TRBV10-2 to TRBJ1-2; possible D gene TRBD1, 5 bases. Per the germline V gene, CDR1 is WSHSY and CDR2 is SAAADI. Trimming took 3 bases from V and 4 from J, leaving 12 bases between them. This CDR3 contains 14 residues. The CDR3 sequence is CASSDLQGPYGYTF. The CDR3 DNA follows: TGCGCCAGCAGTGATTTGCAGGGTCCCTATGGCTACACCTTC.

The V and J genes are TRBV6-5 and TRBJ2-6; unclear D gene. V lost 0 bases and J lost 0, with 6 bases in between. This CDR3 is built from 16 residues. Germline lookup yields CDR1 MNHEY and CDR2 SVGAGI. The CDR3 here is CASSYSLSSGANVLTF. The CDR3 DNA reads TGTGCCAGCAGTTACTCGCTCAGCTCTGGGGCCAACGTCCTGACTTTC.

This chain connects TRBV18 to TRBJ2-4; tentatively, D is TRBD1 (5 bases). The CDR3 spans 17 residues. Trimming took off 3 bases at V and 0 bases at J, with 15 bases between the two ends. The V gene's germline CDR1 is KGHSH and CDR2 LQKENI. This CDR3 reads CASSPGRDRLAKNIQYF. The CDR3 DNA reads TGTGCCAGCTCACCGGGGCGTGACAGACTAGCCAAAAACATTCAGTACTTC.

This sequence joins TRBV2 and TRBJ1-2; TRBD1 might be the D (6 bases). This CDR3 is 15 amino acids long. The V and J ends lost 0 bases and 7 bases respectively, with 15 bases between them. Germline V gene lookup returns CDR1 SNHLY and CDR2 FYNNEI. The CDR3 region has the DNA TGTGCCAGCAGTGAAGCGCGTAAGGGACAAGGTGGCTACACCTTC. This encodes CASSEARKGQGGYTF.

The rearrangement links TRBV19 to TRBJ2-7; 12 nucleotides agree with TRBD2. CDR1 and CDR2 (germline): LNHDA, SQIVND (reference sequence). The CDR3 consists of 14 residues. V gave up 6 bases and J gave up 3 bases; unmatched junction bases: 3. Written as DNA, the CDR3 is TGTGCCAGTAGAAGGACTAGCGGGAACTACGAGCAGTACTTC. It encodes CASRRTSGNYEQYF.

The chain carries TRBV5-1 and TRBJ2-7; D is unresolved. The CDR3 runs 13 residues. Trimming stripped 4 bases from V and 2 bases from J, with 10 bases between. The V gene's germline CDR1 is SGHRS and CDR2 YFSETQ. DNA for the CDR3: TGCGCCAGCAGCGCTGACACGACCTACGAGCAGTACTTC. It specifies CASSADTTYEQYF.

The chain uses TRBV10-3 and TRBJ2-5; 13 nucleotides agree with TRBD2. The junction had 3 bases not matched to a gene; V was cut back by 10 bases and J by 4 bases. The germline V gene has CDR1 ENHRY and CDR2 SYGVKD. The CDR3 is made up of 13 amino acids. The CDR3 coding sequence is TGTGCCACCGGGACTAGCGGGACAGAGACCCAGTACTTC. Protein product: CATGTSGTETQYF.

The genes are TRBV10-1 and TRBJ2-7; 8 bases match TRBD1. This CDR3 is 17 amino acids long. With V trimmed by 10 bases and J by 2 bases, 19 bases remained unmatched. Looked up from germline, CDR1 is WNHNN and CDR2 is SYGVQD (reference sequence). CDR3 bases: TGCGCCACATTAAACCGTTTTGGCCAACAGGGGGCCTACGAGCAGTACTTC. Its translation: CATLNRFGQQGAYEQYF.

This clone was counted between two and nine times. This chain connects TRBV5-6 to TRBJ2-7; 12 bases align to TRBD2. Germline CDR1 SGHDT, CDR2 YYEEEE. The CDR3 covers 14 residues. V gave up 4 bases and J gave up 5 bases; unmatched junction bases: 4. CDR3 bases: TGTGCCAGCAGCCCCGGACTAGCGGGGAACGAGCAGTACTTC. The encoded protein is CASSPGLAGNEQYF. The variable domain in full, completed from reference TRBV5-6 and TRBJ2-7, reads DAGVTQSPTHLIKTRGQQVTLRCSPKSGHDTVSWYQQALGQGPQFIFQYYEEEERQRGNFPDRFSGHQFPNYSSELNVNALLLGDSALYLCASSPGLAGNEQYFGPGTRLTVT.

The V call is TRBV10-3, the J call TRBJ2-4, with D unclear. The V and J ends lost 0 bases and 4 bases respectively, with 10 bases between them. CDR3 size: 15 residues. CDR1 is ENHRY, CDR2 SYGVKD, per germline. DNA for the CDR3: TGTGCCATCAGTGAGTCCGGTGCGATTAAAAACATTCAGTACTTC. Its protein is CAISESGAIKNIQYF.

V and J are TRBV6-5 and TRBJ1-4, with D unresolved. CDR1 and CDR2 (germline): MNHEY, SVGAGI. This CDR3 comprises 14 residues. With 5 bases removed from V and 5 bases from J, the gap between germline ends came to 12 bases. The CDR3 region has the DNA TGTGCCAGCAGTCCCCCCGGTTTGAATGAAAAACTGTTTTTT. Translating it yields CASSPPGLNEKLFF.